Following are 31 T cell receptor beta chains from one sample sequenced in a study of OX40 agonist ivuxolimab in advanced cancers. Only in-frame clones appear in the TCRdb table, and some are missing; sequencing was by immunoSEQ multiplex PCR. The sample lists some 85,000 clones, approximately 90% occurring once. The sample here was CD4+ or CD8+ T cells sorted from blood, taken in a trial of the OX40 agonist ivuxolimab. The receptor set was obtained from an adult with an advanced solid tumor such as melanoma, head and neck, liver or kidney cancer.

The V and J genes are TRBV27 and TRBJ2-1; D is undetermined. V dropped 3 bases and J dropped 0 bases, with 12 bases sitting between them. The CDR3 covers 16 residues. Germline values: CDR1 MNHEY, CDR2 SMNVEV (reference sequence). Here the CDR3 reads CASSLQAFRSYNEQFF. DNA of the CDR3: TGTGCCAGCAGTTTGCAGGCCTTTCGCTCCTACAATGAGCAGTTCTTC.

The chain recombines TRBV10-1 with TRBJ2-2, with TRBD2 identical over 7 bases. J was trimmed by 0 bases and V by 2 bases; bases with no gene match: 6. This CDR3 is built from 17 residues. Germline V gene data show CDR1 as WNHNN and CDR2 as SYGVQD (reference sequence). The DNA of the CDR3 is TGCGCCAGCAGTGAGAGTTTGGGGGGGGCGAACACCGGGGAGCTGTTTTTT. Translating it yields CASSESLGGANTGELFF.

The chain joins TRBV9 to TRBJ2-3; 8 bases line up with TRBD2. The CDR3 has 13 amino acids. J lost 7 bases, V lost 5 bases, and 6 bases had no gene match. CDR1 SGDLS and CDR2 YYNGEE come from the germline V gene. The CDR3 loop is CASSRSGGYTQYF. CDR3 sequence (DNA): TGTGCCAGCAGTAGGAGCGGGGGTTATACGCAGTATTTT.

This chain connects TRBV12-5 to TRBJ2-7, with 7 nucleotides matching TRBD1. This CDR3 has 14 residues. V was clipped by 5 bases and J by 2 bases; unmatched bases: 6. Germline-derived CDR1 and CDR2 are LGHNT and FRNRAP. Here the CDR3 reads CASGRDSFPYEQYF. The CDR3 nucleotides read TGTGCTAGTGGTAGGGACAGCTTTCCCTACGAGCAGTACTTC.

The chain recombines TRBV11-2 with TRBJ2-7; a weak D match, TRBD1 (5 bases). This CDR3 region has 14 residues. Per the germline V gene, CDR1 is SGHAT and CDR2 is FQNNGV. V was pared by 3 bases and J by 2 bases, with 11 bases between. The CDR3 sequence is CASSFNRPTYEQYF. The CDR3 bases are TGTGCCAGCAGCTTCAACAGGCCTACCTACGAGCAGTACTTC.

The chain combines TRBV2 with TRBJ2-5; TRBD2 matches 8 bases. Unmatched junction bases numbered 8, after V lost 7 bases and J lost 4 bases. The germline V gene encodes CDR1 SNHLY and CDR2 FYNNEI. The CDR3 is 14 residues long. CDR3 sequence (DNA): TGTGCCAGCAAACCCGGGACTAGTGGAGAGACCCAGTACTTC. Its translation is CASKPGTSGETQYF.

In DNA, the CDR3 is TGCGCCAGCAGCTTCGTACTAGAGGAGACCCAGTACTTC. Protein: CASSFVLEETQYF. This chain connects TRBV5-1 to TRBJ2-5; maybe TRBD2 (5 bases). The germline V gene has CDR1 SGHRS and CDR2 YFSETQ. V was pared by 2 bases and J by 5 bases, with 10 bases between. The CDR3 extends over 13 amino acids.

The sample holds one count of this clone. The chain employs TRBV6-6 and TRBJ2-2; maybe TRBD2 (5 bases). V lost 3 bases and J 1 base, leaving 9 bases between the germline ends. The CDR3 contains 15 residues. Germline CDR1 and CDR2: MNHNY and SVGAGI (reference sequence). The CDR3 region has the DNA TGTGCCAGCAGTTATGGAGGAATGAACACCGGGGAGCTGTTTTTT. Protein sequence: CASSYGGMNTGELFF.

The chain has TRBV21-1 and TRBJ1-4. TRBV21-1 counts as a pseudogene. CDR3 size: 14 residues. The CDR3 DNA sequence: TGTGCCAGCAGGCCGGGGACGTCCTATGAAAAACTGTTTTTT. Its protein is CASRPGTSYEKLFF.

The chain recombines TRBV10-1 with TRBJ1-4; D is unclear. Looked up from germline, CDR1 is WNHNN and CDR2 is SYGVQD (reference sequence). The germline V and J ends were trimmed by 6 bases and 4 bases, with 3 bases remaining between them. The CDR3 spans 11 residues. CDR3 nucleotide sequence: TGCGCCAGCAGACTTAATGAAAAACTGTTTTTT. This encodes CASRLNEKLFF.

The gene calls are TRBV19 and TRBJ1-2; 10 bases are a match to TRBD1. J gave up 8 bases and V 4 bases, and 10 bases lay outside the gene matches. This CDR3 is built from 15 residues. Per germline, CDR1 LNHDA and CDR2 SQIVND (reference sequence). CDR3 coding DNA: TGTGCCAGTAGTAGTACCGGGACAGGGGAAGGCGGCTACACCTTC. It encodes CASSSTGTGEGGYTF. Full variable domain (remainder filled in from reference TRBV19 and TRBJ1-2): DGGITQSPKYLFRKEGQNVTLSCEQNLNHDAMYWYRQDPGQGLRLIYYSQIVNDFQKGDIAEGYSVSREKKESFPLTVTSAQKNPTAFYLCASSSTGTGEGGYTFGSGTRLTVV.

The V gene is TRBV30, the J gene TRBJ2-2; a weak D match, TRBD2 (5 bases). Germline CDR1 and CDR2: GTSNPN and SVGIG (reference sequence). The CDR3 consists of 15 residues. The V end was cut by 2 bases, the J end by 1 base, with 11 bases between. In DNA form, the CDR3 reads TGTGCCTGGAGTAGATTAGCGATGAACACCGGGGAGCTGTTTTTT. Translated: CAWSRLAMNTGELFF. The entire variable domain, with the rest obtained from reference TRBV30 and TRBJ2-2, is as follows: SQTIHQWPATLVQPVGSPLSLECTVEGTSNPNLYWYRQAAGRGLQLLFYSVGIGQISSEVPQNLSASRPQDRQFILSSKKLLLSDSGFYLCAWSRLAMNTGELFFGEGSRLTVL.

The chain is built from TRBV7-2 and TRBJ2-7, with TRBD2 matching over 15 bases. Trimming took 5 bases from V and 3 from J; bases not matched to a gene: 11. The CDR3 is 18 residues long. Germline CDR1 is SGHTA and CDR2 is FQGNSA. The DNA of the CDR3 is TGTGCCAGCAGCGTCGTCGGACTAGCGGGGGGGCTGTACTACGAGCAGTACTTC. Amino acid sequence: CASSVVGLAGGLYYEQYF.

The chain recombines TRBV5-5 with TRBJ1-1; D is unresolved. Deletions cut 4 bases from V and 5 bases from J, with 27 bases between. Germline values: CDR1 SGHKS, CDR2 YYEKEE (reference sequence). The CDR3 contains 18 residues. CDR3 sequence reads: CASSPRVPDAPRWTEAFF. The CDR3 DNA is TGTGCCAGCAGCCCCCGGGTGCCAGACGCGCCGAGGTGGACTGAAGCTTTCTTT. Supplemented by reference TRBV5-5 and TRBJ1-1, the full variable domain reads DAGVTQSPTHLIKTRGQQVTLRCSPISGHKSVSWYQQVLGQGPQFIFQYYEKEERGRGNFPDRFSARQFPNYSSELNVNALLLGDSALYLCASSPRVPDAPRWTEAFFGQGTRLTVV.

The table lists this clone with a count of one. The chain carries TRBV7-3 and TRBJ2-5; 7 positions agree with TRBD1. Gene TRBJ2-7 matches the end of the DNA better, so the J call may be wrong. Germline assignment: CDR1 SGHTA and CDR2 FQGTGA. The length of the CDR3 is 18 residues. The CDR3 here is CASSLPGQSNRSSYEQYF. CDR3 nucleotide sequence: TGTGCCAGCAGCCTTCCGGGACAGAGTAATAGGAGCTCCTACGAGCAGTACTTC.

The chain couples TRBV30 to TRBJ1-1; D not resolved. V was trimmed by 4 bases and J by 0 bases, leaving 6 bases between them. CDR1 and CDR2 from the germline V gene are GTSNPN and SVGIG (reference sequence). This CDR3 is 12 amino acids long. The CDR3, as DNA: TGTGCCTGGACGGATTTGAACACTGAAGCTTTCTTT. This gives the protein CAWTDLNTEAFF.

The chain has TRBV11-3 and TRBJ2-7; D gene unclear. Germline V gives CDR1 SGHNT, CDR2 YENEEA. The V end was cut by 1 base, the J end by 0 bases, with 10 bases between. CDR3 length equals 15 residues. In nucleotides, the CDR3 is TGTGCCAGCAGCTTAGCACCAGTAAGCTCCTACGAGCAGTACTTC. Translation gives CASSLAPVSSYEQYF. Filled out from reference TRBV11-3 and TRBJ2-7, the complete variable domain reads EAGVVQSPRYKIIEKKQPVAFWCNPISGHNTLYWYLQNLGQGPELLIRYENEEAVDDSQLPKDRFSAERLKGVDSTLKIQPAELGDSAVYLCASSLAPVSSYEQYFGPGTRLTVT.

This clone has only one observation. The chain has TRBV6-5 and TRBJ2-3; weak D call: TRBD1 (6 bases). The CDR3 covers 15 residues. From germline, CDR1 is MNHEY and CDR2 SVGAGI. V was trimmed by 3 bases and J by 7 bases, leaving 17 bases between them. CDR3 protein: CASSYTGSKMNTQYF. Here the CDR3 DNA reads TGTGCCAGCAGTTATACAGGGTCTAAGATGAATACGCAGTATTTT.

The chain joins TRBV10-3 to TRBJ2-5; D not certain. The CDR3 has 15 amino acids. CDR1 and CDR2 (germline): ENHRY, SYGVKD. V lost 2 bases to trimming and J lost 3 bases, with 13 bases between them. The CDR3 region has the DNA TGTGCCATCAGTGAGACCCTTGACTTGGAAGAGACCCAGTACTTC. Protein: CAISETLDLEETQYF.

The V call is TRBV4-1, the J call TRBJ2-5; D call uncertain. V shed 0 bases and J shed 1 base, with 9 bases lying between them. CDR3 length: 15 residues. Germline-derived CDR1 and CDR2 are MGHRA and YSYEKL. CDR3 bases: TGCGCCAGCAGCCAAGATAGGCAGCTCCAAGAGACCCAGTACTTC. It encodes CASSQDRQLQETQYF.

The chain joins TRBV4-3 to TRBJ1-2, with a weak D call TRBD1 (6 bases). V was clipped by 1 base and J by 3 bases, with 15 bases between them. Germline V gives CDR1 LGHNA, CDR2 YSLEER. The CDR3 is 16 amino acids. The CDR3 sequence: CASSQGGQTLDYGYTF. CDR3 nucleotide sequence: TGCGCCAGCAGCCAAGGGGGGCAGACACTAGACTATGGCTACACCTTC.

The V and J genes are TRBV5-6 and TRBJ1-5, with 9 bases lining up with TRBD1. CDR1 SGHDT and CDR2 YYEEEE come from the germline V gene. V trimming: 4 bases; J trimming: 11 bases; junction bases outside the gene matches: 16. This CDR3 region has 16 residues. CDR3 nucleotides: TGTGCCAGCAGCAGGGAGGGGTACAGGGGGCAAAGGACCCAGCATTTT. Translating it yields CASSREGYRGQRTQHF.

Here the CDR3 DNA reads TGTGCCAGCAGCTTAGCGGGTCCAGGGGGCAATTCACCCCTCCACTTT. As protein: CASSLAGPGGNSPLHF. The chain carries TRBV7-8 and TRBJ1-6; TRBD1 matches at 8 bases. Looked up from germline, CDR1 is SGHVS and CDR2 is FQNEAQ. The CDR3 is 16 amino acids. With V trimmed by 0 bases and J by 7 bases, 5 bases remained unmatched.

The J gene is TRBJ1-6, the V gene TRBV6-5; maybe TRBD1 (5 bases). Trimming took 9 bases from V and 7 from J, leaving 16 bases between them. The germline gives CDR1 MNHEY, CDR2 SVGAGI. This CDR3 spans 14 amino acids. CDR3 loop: CASGPGRGNSPLHF. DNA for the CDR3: TGTGCCAGTGGTCCGGGACGGGGGAATTCACCCCTCCACTTT.

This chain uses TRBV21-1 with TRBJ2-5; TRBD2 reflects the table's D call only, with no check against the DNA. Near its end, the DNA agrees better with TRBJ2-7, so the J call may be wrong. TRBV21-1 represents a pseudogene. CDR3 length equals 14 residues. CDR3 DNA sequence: TGTGCCAGCAGCTCGGGGAGAGCGTGGTACGAGCAGTACTTC. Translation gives CASSSGRAWYEQYF.

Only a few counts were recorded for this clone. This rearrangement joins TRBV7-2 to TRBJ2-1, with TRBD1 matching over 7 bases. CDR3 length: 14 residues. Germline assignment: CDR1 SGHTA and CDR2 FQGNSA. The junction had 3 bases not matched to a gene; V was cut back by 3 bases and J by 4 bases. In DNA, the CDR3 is TGTGCCAGCAGCTTCCCGGGACAGTACAATGAGCAGTTCTTC. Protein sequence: CASSFPGQYNEQFF.

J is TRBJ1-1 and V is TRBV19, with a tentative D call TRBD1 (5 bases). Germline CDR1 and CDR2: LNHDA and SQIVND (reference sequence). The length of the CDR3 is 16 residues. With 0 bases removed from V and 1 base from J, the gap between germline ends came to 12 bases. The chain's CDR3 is CASSIERGRENTEAFF. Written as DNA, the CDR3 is TGTGCCAGTAGTATAGAACGGGGCAGGGAGAACACTGAAGCTTTCTTT.

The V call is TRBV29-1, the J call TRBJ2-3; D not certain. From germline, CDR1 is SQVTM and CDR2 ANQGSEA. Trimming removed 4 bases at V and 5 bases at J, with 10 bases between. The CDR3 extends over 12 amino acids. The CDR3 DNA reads TGCAGCGTTGCCATTCTTGGAGATACGCAGTATTTT. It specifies CSVAILGDTQYF.

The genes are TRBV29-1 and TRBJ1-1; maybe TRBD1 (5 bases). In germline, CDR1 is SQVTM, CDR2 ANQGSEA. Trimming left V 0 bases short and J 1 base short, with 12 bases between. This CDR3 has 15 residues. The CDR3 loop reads CSVEENRQRNTEAFF. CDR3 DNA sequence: TGCAGCGTTGAAGAAAATAGACAGCGGAACACTGAAGCTTTCTTT. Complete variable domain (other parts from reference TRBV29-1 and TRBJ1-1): SAVISQKPSRDICQRGTSLTIQCQVDSQVTMMFWYRQQPGQSLTLIATANQGSEATYESGFVIDKFPISRPNLTFSTLTVSNMSPEDSSIYLCSVEENRQRNTEAFFGQGTRLTVV.

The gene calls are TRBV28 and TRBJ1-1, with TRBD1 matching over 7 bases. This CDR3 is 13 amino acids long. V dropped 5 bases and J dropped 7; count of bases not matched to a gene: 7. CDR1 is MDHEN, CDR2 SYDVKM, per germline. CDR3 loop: CASSLNRGYEAFF. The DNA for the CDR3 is TGTGCCAGCAGTCTTAACAGGGGATATGAAGCTTTCTTT. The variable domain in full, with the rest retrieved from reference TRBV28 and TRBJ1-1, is DVKVTQSSRYLVKRTGEKVFLECVQDMDHENMFWYRQDPGLGLRLIYFSYDVKMKEKGDIPEGYSVSREKKERFSLILESASTNQTSMYLCASSLNRGYEAFFGQGTRLTVV.

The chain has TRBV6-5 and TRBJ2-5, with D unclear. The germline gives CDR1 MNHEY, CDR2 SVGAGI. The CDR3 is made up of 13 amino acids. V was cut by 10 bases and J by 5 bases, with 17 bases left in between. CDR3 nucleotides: TGTGCCACCCGATCTCAGGTCTTGGAGACCCAGTACTTC. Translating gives CATRSQVLETQYF.